This entry features one T cell receptor (beta chain) sequence. This CDR3 spans 15 amino acids. The germline CDR1 and CDR2 sequences are SGHTA and FQGTGA. V was trimmed by 4 bases and J by 0 bases, leaving 11 bases between them. The data belong to a study of blood T cell repertoires in COVID-19. In the study overall: The samples span acute and convalescent COVID-19 from the United States, Italy and Spain. PBMCs, B-cell-depleted T cells, or T cells provided the cDNA or gDNA that made up the material.

As originally analysed: The assay estimated nucleated cells by amplifying reference gene primers. The assay was immunoSEQ multiplex PCR, and TCRdb's table has in-frame clones only and misses some. V and J calls and clone size are copied from that table; D and trimming were computed from the DNA. This sample carries over 150,000 clones, about 80% of them seen once, and the ten largest clones take about an eighth. This clonotype was sampled from a woman aged 60-75 years with COVID-19, enrolled during active disease. The material sequenced was peripheral blood. The genes are TRBV7-3 and TRBJ2-3; D call uncertain. CDR3 protein: CASSSGSISTDTQYF. CDR3 DNA: TGTGCCAGCAGCTCCGGTTCTATAAGCACAGATACGCAGTATTTT.